The source of this T cell receptor beta chain is a study of identical twins. V lost 3 bases and J lost 4, with 13 bases in between. This CDR3 contains 14 residues. Germline V gives CDR1 DFQATT, CDR2 SNEGSKA (reference sequence). TCRdb recomputed calls from the 5' RACE reads with MiXCR, one row per CDR3 protein. The profile shows a few hundred thousand distinct CDR3 sequences, more than 9% of them singletons. This clonotype was counted at least ten times. This sample also belongs to another study, concerning yellow fever vaccine responses in identical twins.

The receptor's source is a woman aged 18-29 years in good health. The material sequenced was PBMCs. This chain connects TRBV20-1 to TRBJ1-5, with D possibly matching TRBD1 (6 bases). Written as DNA, the CDR3 is TGCAGTGCTAGCCATCCGGACAGAAATCAGCCCCAGCATTTT. Protein product: CSASHPDRNQPQHF.